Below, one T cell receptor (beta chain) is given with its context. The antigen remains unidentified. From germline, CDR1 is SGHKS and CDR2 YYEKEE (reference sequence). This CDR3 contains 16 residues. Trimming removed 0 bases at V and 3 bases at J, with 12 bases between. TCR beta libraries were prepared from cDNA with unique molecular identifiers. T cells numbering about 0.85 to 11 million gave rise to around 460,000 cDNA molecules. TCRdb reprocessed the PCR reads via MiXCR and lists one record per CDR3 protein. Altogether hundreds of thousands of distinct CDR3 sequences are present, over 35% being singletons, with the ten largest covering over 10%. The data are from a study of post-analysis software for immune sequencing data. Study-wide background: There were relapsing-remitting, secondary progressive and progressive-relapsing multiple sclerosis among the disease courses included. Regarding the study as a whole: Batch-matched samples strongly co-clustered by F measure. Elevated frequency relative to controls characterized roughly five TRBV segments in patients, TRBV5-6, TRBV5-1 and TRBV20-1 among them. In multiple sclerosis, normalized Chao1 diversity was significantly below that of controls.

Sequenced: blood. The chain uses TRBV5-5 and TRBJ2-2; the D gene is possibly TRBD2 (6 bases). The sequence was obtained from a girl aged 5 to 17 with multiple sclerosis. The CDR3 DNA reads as TGTGCCAGCAGCTTGGGGCGGGATGGTTACACCGGGGAGCTGTTTTTT. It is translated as CASSLGRDGYTGELFF.